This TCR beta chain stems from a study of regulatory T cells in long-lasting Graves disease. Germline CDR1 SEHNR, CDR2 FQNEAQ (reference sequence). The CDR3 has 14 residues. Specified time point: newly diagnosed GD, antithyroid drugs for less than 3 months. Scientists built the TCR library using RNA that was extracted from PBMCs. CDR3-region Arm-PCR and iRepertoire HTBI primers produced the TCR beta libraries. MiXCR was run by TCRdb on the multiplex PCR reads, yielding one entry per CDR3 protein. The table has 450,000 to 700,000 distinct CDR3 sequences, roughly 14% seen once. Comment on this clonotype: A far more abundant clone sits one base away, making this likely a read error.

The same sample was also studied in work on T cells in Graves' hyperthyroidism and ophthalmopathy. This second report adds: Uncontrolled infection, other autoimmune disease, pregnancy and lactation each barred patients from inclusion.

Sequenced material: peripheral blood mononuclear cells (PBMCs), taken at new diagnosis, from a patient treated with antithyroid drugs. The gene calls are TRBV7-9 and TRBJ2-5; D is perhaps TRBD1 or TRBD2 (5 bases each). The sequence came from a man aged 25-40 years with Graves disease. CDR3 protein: CASSFRGIQETHYF. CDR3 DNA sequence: TGTGCCAGCAGCTTTCGGGGCATACAAGAGACCCATTACTTC.